This TCR beta chain was recovered during a study of T cell responses to AZD1222 COVID-19 vaccine. Study-level findings and limits: The donor cohort was predominantly white British with a female majority, and clonal diversity may have been underestimated. Unmutated variant regions reportedly attract nearly half of all spike-specific TCRs.

Generated by immunoSEQ multiplex PCR, the TCRdb table keeps only in-frame clones and is missing some. Among under 200,000 clones listed, over 75% were seen once. Trimming left V 1 base short and J 4 bases short, with 7 bases between. This CDR3 comprises 13 residues. Looked up from germline, CDR1 is SNHLY and CDR2 is FYNNEI. Regarding this clone: The antigen is undetermined.

The input for sequencing was peripheral blood, taken 28 days after the second AZD1222 dose. This TCR derives from an adult who received the AZD1222 COVID-19 vaccine. This sequence joins TRBV2 and TRBJ2-5; D gene uncertain. CDR3 in amino acids: CASSEVGRETQYF. The DNA for the CDR3 is TGTGCCAGCAGTGAAGTGGGTCGAGAGACCCAGTACTTC.